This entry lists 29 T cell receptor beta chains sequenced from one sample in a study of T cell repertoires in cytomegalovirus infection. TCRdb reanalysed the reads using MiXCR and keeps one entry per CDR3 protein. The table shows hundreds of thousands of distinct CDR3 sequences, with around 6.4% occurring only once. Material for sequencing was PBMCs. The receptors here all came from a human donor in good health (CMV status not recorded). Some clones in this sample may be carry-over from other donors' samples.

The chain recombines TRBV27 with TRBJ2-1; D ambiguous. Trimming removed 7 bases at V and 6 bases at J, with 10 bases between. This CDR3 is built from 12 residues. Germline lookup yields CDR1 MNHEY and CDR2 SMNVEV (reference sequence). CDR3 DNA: TGTGCCAGCACGGCGCCAGGCAATGAGCAGTTCTTC. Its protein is CASTAPGNEQFF.

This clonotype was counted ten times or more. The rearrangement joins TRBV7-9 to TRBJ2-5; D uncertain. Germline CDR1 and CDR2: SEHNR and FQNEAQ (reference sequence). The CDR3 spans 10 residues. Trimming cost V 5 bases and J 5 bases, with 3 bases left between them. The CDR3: CASSDETQYF. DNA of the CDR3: TGTGCCAGCAGCGATGAGACCCAGTACTTC.

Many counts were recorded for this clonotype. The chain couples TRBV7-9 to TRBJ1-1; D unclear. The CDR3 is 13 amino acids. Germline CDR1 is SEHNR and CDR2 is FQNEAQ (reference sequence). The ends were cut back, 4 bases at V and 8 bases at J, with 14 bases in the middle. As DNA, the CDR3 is TGTGCCAGCAGCTCTAACTCGGGAGGCGAAGCTTTCTTT. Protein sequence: CASSSNSGGEAFF.

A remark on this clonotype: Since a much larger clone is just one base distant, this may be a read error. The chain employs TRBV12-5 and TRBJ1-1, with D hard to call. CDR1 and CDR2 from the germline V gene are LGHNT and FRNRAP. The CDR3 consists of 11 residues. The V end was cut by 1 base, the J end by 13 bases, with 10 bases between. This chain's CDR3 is CASGLGDGVFF. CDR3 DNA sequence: TGTGCTAGTGGTTTGGGCGACGGAGTTTTCTTT.

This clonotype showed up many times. Here the CDR3 DNA reads TGCAGTTCTTCCGACGTGTTTAACTATGGCTACACCTTC. This gives the protein CSSSDVFNYGYTF. The chain combines TRBV20-1 with TRBJ1-2; no clear D gene. Trimming left V 8 bases short and J 1 base short, with 14 bases between. CDR3 size: 13 residues. Germline values: CDR1 DFQATT, CDR2 SNEGSKA (reference sequence).

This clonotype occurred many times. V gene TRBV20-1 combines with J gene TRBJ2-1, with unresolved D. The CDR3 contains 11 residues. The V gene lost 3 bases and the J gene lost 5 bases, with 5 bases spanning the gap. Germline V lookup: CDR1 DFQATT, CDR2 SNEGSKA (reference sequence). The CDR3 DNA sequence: TGCAGTGCTAGGGTTAACAATGAGCAGTTCTTC. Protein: CSARVNNEQFF.

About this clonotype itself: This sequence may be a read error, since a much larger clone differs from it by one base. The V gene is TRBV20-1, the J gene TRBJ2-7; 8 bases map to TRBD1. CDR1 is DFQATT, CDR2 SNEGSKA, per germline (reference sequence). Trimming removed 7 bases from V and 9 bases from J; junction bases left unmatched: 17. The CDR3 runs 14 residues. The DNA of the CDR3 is TGCAGTGGCTTTGGGCAGGGGGCTTCTACCGTGCAGTACTTC. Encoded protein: CSGFGQGASTVQYF.

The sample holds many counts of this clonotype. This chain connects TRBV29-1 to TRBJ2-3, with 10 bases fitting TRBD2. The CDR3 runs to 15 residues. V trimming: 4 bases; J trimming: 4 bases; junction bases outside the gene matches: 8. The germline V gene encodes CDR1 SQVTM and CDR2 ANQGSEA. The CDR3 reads CSVVRSGGASDTQYF. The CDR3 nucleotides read TGCAGCGTTGTTCGAAGCGGGGGGGCATCAGATACGCAGTATTTT.

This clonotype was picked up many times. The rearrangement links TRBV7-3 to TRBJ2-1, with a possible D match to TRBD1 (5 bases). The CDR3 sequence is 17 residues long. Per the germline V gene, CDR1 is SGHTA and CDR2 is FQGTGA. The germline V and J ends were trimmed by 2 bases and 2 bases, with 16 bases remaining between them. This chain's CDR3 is CASSLGQGSLAYNEQFF. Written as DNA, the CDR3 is TGTGCCAGCAGCTTAGGGCAGGGTTCCCTAGCCTACAATGAGCAGTTCTTC.

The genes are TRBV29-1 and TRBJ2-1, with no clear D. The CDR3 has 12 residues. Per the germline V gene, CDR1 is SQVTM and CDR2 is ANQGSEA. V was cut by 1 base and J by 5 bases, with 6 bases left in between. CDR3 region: CSVEVEDNEQFF. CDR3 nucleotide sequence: TGCAGCGTTGAAGTGGAAGACAATGAGCAGTTCTTC.

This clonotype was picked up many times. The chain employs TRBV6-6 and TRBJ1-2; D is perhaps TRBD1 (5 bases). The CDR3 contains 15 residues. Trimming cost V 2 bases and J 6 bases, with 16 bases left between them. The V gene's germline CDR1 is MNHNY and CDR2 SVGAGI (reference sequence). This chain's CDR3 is CASSYEGARRDGYTF. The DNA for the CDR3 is TGTGCCAGCAGTTACGAAGGGGCGCGGAGGGATGGCTACACCTTC.

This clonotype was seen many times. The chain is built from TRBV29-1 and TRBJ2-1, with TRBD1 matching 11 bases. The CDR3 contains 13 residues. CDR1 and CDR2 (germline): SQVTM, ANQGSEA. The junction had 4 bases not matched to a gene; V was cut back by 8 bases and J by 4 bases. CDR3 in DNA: TGCAGCCTAGGACAGGGGGCGTACAATGAGCAGTTCTTC. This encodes CSLGQGAYNEQFF.

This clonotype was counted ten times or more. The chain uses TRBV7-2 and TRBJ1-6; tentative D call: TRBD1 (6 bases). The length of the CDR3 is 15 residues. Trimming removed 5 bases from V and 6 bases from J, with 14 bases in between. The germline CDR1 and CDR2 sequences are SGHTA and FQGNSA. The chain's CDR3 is CASSGAGAGNSPLHF. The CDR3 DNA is TGTGCCAGCAGCGGCGCGGGGGCTGGTAATTCACCCCTCCACTTT.

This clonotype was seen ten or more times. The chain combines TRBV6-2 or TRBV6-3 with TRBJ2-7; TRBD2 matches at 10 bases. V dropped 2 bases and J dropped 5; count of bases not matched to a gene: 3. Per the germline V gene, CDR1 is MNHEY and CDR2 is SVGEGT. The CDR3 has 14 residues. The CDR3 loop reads CASSYGTSVDEQYF. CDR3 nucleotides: TGTGCCAGCAGTTACGGGACTAGCGTCGACGAGCAGTACTTC.

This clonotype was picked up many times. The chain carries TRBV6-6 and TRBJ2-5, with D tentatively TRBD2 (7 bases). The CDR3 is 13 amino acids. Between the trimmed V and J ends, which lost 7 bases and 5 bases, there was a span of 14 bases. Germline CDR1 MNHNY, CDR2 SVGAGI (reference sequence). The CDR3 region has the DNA TGTGCCAGCACCCAGAGGGGGGGTGAGACCCAGTACTTC. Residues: CASTQRGGETQYF.

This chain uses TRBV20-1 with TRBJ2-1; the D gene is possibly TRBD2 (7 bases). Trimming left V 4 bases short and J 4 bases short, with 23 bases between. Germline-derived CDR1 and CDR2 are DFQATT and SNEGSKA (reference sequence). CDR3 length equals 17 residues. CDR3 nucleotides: TGCAGTGCTAATCCCCTAGGGGGGGCGGAGAGGTACAATGAGCAGTTCTTC. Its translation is CSANPLGGAERYNEQFF.

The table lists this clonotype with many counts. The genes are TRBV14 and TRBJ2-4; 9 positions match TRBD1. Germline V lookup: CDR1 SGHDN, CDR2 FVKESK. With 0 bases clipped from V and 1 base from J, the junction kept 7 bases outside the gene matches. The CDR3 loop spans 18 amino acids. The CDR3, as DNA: TGTGCCAGCAGCCAAGATCTATTTGACAGGGGGGCCAAAAACATTCAGTACTTC. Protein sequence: CASSQDLFDRGAKNIQYF.

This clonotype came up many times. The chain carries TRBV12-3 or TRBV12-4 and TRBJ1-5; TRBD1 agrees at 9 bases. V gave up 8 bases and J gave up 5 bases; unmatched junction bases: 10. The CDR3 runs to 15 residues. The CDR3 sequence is CASGELQGADQPQHF. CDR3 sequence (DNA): TGTGCCAGCGGCGAGTTACAGGGGGCTGATCAGCCCCAGCATTTT.

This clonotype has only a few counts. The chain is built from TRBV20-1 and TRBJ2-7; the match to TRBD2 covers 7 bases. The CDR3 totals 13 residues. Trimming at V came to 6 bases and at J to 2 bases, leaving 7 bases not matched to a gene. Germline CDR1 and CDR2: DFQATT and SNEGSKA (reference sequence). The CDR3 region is CSASREGTYEQYF. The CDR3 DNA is TGCAGTGCCTCGAGGGAGGGAACCTACGAGCAGTACTTC.

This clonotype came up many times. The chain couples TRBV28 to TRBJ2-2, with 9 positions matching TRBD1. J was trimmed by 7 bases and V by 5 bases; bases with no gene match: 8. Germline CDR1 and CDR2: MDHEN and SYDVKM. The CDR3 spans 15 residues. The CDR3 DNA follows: TGTGCCAGCAGTGAGCCAGGGACAGGGAGCGGGGAGCTGTTTTTT. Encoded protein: CASSEPGTGSGELFF.

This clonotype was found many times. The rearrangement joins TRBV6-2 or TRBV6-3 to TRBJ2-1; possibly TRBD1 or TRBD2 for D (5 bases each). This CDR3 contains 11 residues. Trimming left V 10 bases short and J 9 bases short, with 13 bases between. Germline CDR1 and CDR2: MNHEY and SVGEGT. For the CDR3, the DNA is TGTGCCACGGGACCCCGTGGTGAGCAGTTCTTC. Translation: CATGPRGEQFF.

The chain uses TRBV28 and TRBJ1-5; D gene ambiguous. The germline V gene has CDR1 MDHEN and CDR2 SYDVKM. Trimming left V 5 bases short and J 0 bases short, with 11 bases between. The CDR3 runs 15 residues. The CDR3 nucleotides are TGTGCCAGCAGTCCAGACACACTTAGCAATCAGCCCCAGCATTTT. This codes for CASSPDTLSNQPQHF.

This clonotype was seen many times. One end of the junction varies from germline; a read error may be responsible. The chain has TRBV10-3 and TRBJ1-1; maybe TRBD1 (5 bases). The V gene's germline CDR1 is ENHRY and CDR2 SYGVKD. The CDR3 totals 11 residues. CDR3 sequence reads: CAVRENTEAFF. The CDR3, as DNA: TGTGCCGTCAGGGAGAACACTGAAGCTTTCTTT.

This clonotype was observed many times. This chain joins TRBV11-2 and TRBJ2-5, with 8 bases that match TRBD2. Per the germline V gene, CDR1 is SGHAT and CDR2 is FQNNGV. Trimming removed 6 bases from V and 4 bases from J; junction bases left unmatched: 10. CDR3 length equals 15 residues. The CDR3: CASRRTGGPGETQYF. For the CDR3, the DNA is TGTGCCAGCAGACGGACGGGGGGGCCGGGAGAGACCCAGTACTTC. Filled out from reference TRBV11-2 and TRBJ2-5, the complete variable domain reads EAGVAQSPRYKIIEKRQSVAFWCNPISGHATLYWYQQILGQGPKLLIQFQNNGVVDDSQLPKDRFSAERLKGVDSTLKIQPAKLEDSAVYLCASRRTGGPGETQYFGPGTRLLVL.

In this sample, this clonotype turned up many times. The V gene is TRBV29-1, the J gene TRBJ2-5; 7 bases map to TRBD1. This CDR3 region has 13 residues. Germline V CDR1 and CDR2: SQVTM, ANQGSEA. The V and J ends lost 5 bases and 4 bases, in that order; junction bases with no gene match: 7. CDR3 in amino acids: CSVCSQGIETQYF. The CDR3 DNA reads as TGCAGCGTTTGCTCACAGGGGATAGAGACCCAGTACTTC.

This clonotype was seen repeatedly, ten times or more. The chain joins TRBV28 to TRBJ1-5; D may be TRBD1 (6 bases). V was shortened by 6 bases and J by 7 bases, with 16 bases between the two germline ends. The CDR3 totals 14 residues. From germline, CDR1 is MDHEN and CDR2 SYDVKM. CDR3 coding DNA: TGTGCCAGCAGCAGTACAGGGAAGAACCAGCCCCAGCATTTT. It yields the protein CASSSTGKNQPQHF.

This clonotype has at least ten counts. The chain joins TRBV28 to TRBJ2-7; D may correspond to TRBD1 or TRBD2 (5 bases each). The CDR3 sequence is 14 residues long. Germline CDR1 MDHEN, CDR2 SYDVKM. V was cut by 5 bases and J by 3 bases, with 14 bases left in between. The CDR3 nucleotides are TGTGCCAGCAGTCAGCCGGGACGGAACTACGAGCAGTACTTC. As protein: CASSQPGRNYEQYF.

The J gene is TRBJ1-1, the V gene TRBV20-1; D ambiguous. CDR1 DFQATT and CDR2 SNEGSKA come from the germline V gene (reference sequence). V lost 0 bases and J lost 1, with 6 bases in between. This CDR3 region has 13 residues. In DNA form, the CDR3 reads TGCAGTGCTAGAGATATTCGGAACACTGAAGCTTTCTTT. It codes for CSARDIRNTEAFF.

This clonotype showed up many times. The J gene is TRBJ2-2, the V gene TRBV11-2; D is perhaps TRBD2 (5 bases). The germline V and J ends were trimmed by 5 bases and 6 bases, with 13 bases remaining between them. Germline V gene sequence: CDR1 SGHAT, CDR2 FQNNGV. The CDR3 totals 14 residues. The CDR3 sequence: CASSPEAVAGELFF. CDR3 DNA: TGTGCCAGCAGCCCGGAGGCAGTGGCCGGGGAGCTGTTTTTT.